Below, 5 T cell receptor delta chains from the same sample are listed, as sequenced in a study of γδ T cells in repeated Plasmodium falciparum infection. TCRdb re-called the multiplex PCR reads with CATT. The data contain around 57,000 delta-chain clones, around 1.8% of them seen just once; the ten biggest clones take up approximately 16%. Bulk repertoires came from Vgamma9/Vdelta2+ or Vdelta2-negative gammadelta T cells flow-sorted from PBMC. Sequencing input: gamma-delta T cells from blood. These receptors were collected from a pool of human donors (malaria-infected and uninfected, not separated).

This clone came up a few times. This DNA's translation and the protein TCRdb lists, from a much larger clone, do not match at residue 9, likely due to a read error; the protein shown is translated from the DNA. The CDR3 DNA reads TGTGCTCTTGGGGAATTTTTTCGTAGCGATAATGGGGGACTGTACACCGATAAACTCATCTTT. It codes for CALGEFFRSDNGGLYTDKLIF. The V gene is TRDV1, the J gene TRDJ1; 7 nucleotides align to TRDD3. No J gene was available from TCRdb, and it was assigned here by a germline match of the DNA. CDR1 TSWWSYY and CDR2 QGS come from the germline V gene. With 2 bases clipped from V and 0 bases from J, the junction kept 21 bases outside the gene matches. The CDR3 extends over 21 amino acids.

In its sample, this clone was seen many times. The protein in TCRdb stems from a much larger clone and differs at residue 7 from this DNA's translation, likely a read error; here the protein is translated from the DNA. CDR3: CAYFRGQFKLIF. In nucleotides, the CDR3 is TGTGCCTACTTTCGGGGACAGTTTAAACTCATCTTT. This chain connects TRDV3 to TRDJ1; D perhaps matches TRDD3 (5 bases). V was trimmed by 4 bases and J by 7 bases, leaving 16 bases between them. This CDR3 region has 12 residues. Germline values: CDR1 TVYSNPD, CDR2 GDNSRS (reference sequence).

This clone has a handful of counts. TCRdb's protein, taken from a much larger clone, differs from this DNA's translation at residue 4, likely owing to a read error; the protein displayed comes from the DNA. This chain links TRDV1 with TRDJ1; 13 bases fit TRDD3. The CDR3 contains 24 residues. Germline V lookup: CDR1 TSWWSYY, CDR2 QGS. CDR3 amino acids: CALWERPTSLTGGYAAGYTDKLIF. The CDR3 DNA sequence: TGTGCTCTTTGGGAACGACCTACCTCGCTAACTGGGGGATACGCTGCCGGGTACACCGATAAACTCATTTTT.

This clone was seen a handful of times. The TCRdb protein, from a much larger clone, departs from this DNA's translation at residue 13, likely by read error; the protein shown derives from the DNA. The V gene is TRDV1, the J gene TRDJ1; no clear D gene. No J gene is reported in TCRdb; it was inferred here by comparing the DNA with germline. CDR3 size: 16 residues. Germline CDR1 reads TSWWSYY; CDR2 reads QGS. For the CDR3, the DNA is TGTGCTCTTGGGGAACTAAGCACCGGGACGGCCGATAGACTCATCTTT. Its translation: CALGELSTGTADRLIF.

As for this clone: The protein given by TCRdb reflects a much larger clone and differs at residue 17 from this DNA's translation, likely from a read error; the protein shown is the DNA's translation. V usage is TRDV1 and J usage is TRDJ1; 7 bases align to TRDD2. Here the J gene came from matching the DNA to germline, since TCRdb omits it. The V gene's germline CDR1 is TSWWSYY and CDR2 QGS. With 6 bases clipped from V and 3 bases from J, the junction kept 31 bases outside the gene matches. This CDR3 spans 22 amino acids. CDR3 sequence: CALGPRVPTMGTRPKYADKLIF. The CDR3 DNA is TGTGCTCTTGGACCTCGCGTTCCTACCATGGGGACAAGACCCAAGTACGCCGATAAACTCATCTTT.